Presented here are 30 T cell receptor beta chains from one specimen sequenced in a study of blood T cell repertoires in COVID-19. Produced via immunoSEQ multiplex PCR; TCRdb's table is partial and in-frame only. The table shows tens of thousands of clones, with roughly 89% occurring only once. Sequenced input: peripheral blood. The receptor set was obtained from a human donor in a cohort sampled during active COVID-19.

The V gene is TRBV3-1 (or the pseudogene TRBV3-2), the J gene TRBJ1-2; tentatively, D is TRBD1 (6 bases). V was pared by 0 bases and J by 7 bases, with 21 bases between. This CDR3 region has 17 residues. Germline V gene data show CDR1 as LGHDT and CDR2 as YNNKEL (reference sequence). CDR3: CASSQDRLNTGSGGYTF. CDR3 DNA: TGTGCCAGCAGCCAAGACCGGTTAAATACAGGGTCGGGTGGCTACACCTTC.

DNA of the CDR3: TGTGCCAGCAGCTCTTACAGGGGACTGAACACTGAAGCTTTCTTT. This sequence encodes CASSSYRGLNTEAFF. The chain uses TRBV11-2 and TRBJ1-1; 7 nucleotides align to TRBD1. V trimming: 4 bases; J trimming: 0 bases; junction bases outside the gene matches: 5. Germline V gene data show CDR1 as SGHAT and CDR2 as FQNNGV. The CDR3 consists of 15 residues.

The V call is TRBV6-6, the J call TRBJ1-1; a possible D gene is TRBD1 (5 bases). With 6 bases removed from V and 0 bases from J, the gap between germline ends came to 14 bases. Per the germline V gene, CDR1 is MNHNY and CDR2 is SVGAGI (reference sequence). There are 15 residues in the CDR3. The CDR3 protein is CASSLLGGMNTEAFF. As DNA, the CDR3 is TGTGCCAGCAGCTTATTGGGGGGGATGAACACTGAAGCTTTCTTT.

The J gene is TRBJ2-7, the V gene TRBV7-9; D is unresolved. V was pared by 0 bases and J by 6 bases, with 9 bases between. CDR1 is SEHNR and CDR2 is FQNEAQ in the germline V gene (reference sequence). This CDR3 is built from 13 residues. CDR3 sequence: CASSLAPSVEQYF. The CDR3 DNA is TGTGCCAGCAGCTTAGCGCCCAGCGTCGAGCAGTACTTC.

This chain links TRBV5-8 with TRBJ1-1; the D is unclear. V shed 0 bases and J shed 7 bases, with 7 bases lying between them. Germline V lookup: CDR1 SGHTS, CDR2 YDEGEE. There are 12 residues in the CDR3. Here the CDR3 DNA reads TGTGCCAGCAGCTTGGTCGGGATTGAAGCTTTCTTT. Translated: CASSLVGIEAFF. The whole variable domain, filled in from reference TRBV5-8 and TRBJ1-1, reads EAGVTQSPTHLIKTRGQQATLRCSPISGHTSVYWYQQALGLGLQFLLWYDEGEERNRGNFPPRFSGRQFPNYSSELNVNALELEDSALYLCASSLVGIEAFFGQGTRLTVV.

This clone was observed once. The chain is built from TRBV6-2 or TRBV6-3 and TRBJ1-1, with TRBD1 as a possible D gene (6 bases). V gave up 2 bases and J gave up 1 base, with 8 bases separating them. Germline loops: CDR1 MNHEY, CDR2 SVGEGT. The CDR3 runs to 14 residues. The DNA of the CDR3 is TGTGCCAGCAGTTACCTGGACAGGAACACTGAAGCTTTCTTT. It codes for CASSYLDRNTEAFF.

This chain joins TRBV27 and TRBJ2-7; 7 nucleotides align to TRBD1. Germline CDR1 MNHEY, CDR2 SMNVEV (reference sequence). V lost 10 bases and J lost 2; bases outside the gene matches: 8. The CDR3 loop spans 13 amino acids. CDR3 DNA: TGTGCCACTGCCCCGGGACAGACCTACGAGCAGTACTTC. It codes for CATAPGQTYEQYF.

The V and J genes are TRBV5-1 and TRBJ1-3; 7 bases agree with TRBD1. The CDR3 sequence is 16 residues long. V lost 3 bases, J lost 0 bases, and 6 bases stayed unmatched. Germline V gene lookup returns CDR1 SGHRS and CDR2 YFSETQ. The CDR3 coding sequence is TGCGCCAGCAGCTACACGCAGGGGGGCTCTGGAAACACCATATATTTT. It codes for CASSYTQGGSGNTIYF.

This chain links TRBV6-5 with TRBJ2-7; 9 bases align to TRBD2. Trimming removed 11 bases from V and 3 bases from J; junction bases left unmatched: 2. There are 11 residues in the CDR3. The germline V gene has CDR1 MNHEY and CDR2 SVGAGI. The DNA of the CDR3 is TGTGCCTGTAGCGGGGGCTACGAGCAGTACTTC. Translating gives CACSGGYEQYF.

Remarks on this clone: In the same sample, other DNA sequences code for this CDR3. This chain links TRBV27 with TRBJ2-7, with TRBD1 matching 7 bases. The CDR3 is made up of 14 amino acids. From germline, CDR1 is MNHEY and CDR2 SMNVEV (reference sequence). Trimming at V came to 2 bases and at J to 3 bases, leaving 4 bases not matched to a gene. In DNA form, the CDR3 reads TGTGCCAGCAGTTTAGGGGCAGGGGGCTACGAGCAGTACTTC. Residues: CASSLGAGGYEQYF.

This clone was counted a few times. The CDR3 sequence: CASSVGGSAFPNTEAFF. In DNA form, the CDR3 reads TGTGCCAGCAGCGTAGGCGGGTCGGCATTCCCGAACACTGAAGCTTTCTTT. V is TRBV9 and J is TRBJ1-1, with D unresolved. Trimming removed 0 bases from V and 1 base from J, with 16 bases in between. CDR1 is SGDLS and CDR2 is YYNGEE in the germline V gene. The CDR3 totals 17 residues. The full variable domain, rest sourced from reference TRBV9 and TRBJ1-1, is DSGVTQTPKHLITATGQRVTLRCSPRSGDLSVYWYQQSLDQGLQFLIQYYNGEERAKGNILERFSAQQFPDLHSELNLSSLELGDSALYFCASSVGGSAFPNTEAFFGQGTRLTVV.

The chain employs TRBV6-5 and TRBJ1-5; 7 bases match TRBD1. The CDR3 covers 15 residues. CDR1 is MNHEY, CDR2 SVGAGI, per germline. The V segment lost 10 bases and the J segment 0 bases; nucleotides outside the gene matches: 9. As DNA, the CDR3 is TGTGCCACCCTGCCTGACAGGGTTAGCAATCAGCCCCAGCATTTT. This sequence encodes CATLPDRVSNQPQHF.

J is TRBJ2-3 and V is TRBV7-2, with 9 bases matching TRBD1. This CDR3 spans 14 amino acids. Germline CDR1 reads SGHTA; CDR2 reads FQGNSA. Unmatched junction bases numbered 5, after V lost 9 bases and J lost 1 base. The CDR3 bases are TGTGCCAGTCACCGGGACAGGGGCACAGATACGCAGTATTTT. Translation gives CASHRDRGTDTQYF. The whole variable domain, remainder taken from reference TRBV7-2 and TRBJ2-3, is GAGVSQSPSNKVTEKGKDVELRCDPISGHTALYWYRQSLGQGLEFLIYFQGNSAPDKSGLPSDRFSAERTGGSVSTLTIQRTQQEDSAVYLCASHRDRGTDTQYFGPGTRLTVL.

This chain joins TRBV9 and TRBJ2-7; D remains ambiguous. Trimming removed 4 bases from V and 3 bases from J, with 11 bases in between. The CDR3 length is 13 residues. Germline-derived CDR1 and CDR2 are SGDLS and YYNGEE. The CDR3 region is CASSTRVGYEQYF. The CDR3 DNA is TGTGCCAGCAGCACCCGGGTGGGCTACGAGCAGTACTTC.

The gene calls are TRBV7-6 and TRBJ1-1, with D tentatively TRBD1 (5 bases). V gave up 5 bases and J gave up 2 bases, with 12 bases separating them. The germline gives CDR1 SGHVS, CDR2 FNYEAQ. The CDR3 is 14 residues long. CDR3 nucleotide sequence: TGTGCCAGCAGCCCCGGACACCCTAACACTGAAGCTTTCTTT. Amino acids: CASSPGHPNTEAFF.

The chain links TRBV19 to TRBJ2-7; perhaps TRBD2 as D (5 bases). Trimming shortened V by 4 bases and J by 3 bases, and 13 bases separated the two germline ends. This CDR3 contains 14 residues. From germline, CDR1 is LNHDA and CDR2 SQIVND (reference sequence). CDR3 DNA: TGTGCCAGTAGTAAAATGACCCGGGGCTACGAGCAGTACTTC. The encoded protein is CASSKMTRGYEQYF.

This chain uses TRBV6-1 with TRBJ1-2, with 12 bases aligning to TRBD1. The CDR3 runs 18 residues. J was trimmed by 6 bases and V by 2 bases; bases with no gene match: 13. From germline, CDR1 is MNHNS and CDR2 SASEGT. The CDR3 is CASSERRDRGRSSHGYTF. In nucleotides, the CDR3 is TGTGCCAGCAGTGAAAGGCGGGACAGGGGGCGTTCGAGCCATGGCTACACCTTC.

This rearrangement joins TRBV4-1 to TRBJ1-2, with a possible D match to TRBD1 (6 bases). V lost 6 bases, J lost 4 bases, and 18 bases lay in between. CDR1 is MGHRA, CDR2 YSYEKL, per germline. The CDR3 length is 15 residues. The CDR3 here is CASRFGGRGPYGYTF. As DNA, the CDR3 is TGCGCCAGCAGGTTCGGGGGGCGTGGTCCCTATGGCTACACCTTC.

Here the CDR3 DNA reads TGCGCCAGCTATGGGGGGTTAGGCGAGCAGTACTTC. It codes for CASYGGLGEQYF. V is TRBV5-1 and J is TRBJ2-7, with TRBD2 as a possible D gene (6 bases). This CDR3 comprises 12 residues. CDR1 and CDR2 from the germline V gene are SGHRS and YFSETQ. Trimming cost V 7 bases and J 6 bases, with 14 bases left between them.

The chain combines TRBV11-2 with TRBJ1-6; D not certain. This CDR3 spans 16 amino acids. From germline, CDR1 is SGHAT and CDR2 FQNNGV. V shed 5 bases and J shed 0 bases, with 11 bases lying between them. The CDR3 protein is CASSPTRSSYNSPLHF. The CDR3 DNA sequence: TGTGCCAGCAGCCCAACACGGAGCTCCTATAATTCACCCCTCCACTTT. Complete variable domain (other parts from reference TRBV11-2 and TRBJ1-6): EAGVAQSPRYKIIEKRQSVAFWCNPISGHATLYWYQQILGQGPKLLIQFQNNGVVDDSQLPKDRFSAERLKGVDSTLKIQPAKLEDSAVYLCASSPTRSSYNSPLHFGNGTRLTVT.

In regard to this clone: Other nucleotide sequences in the sample specify the same CDR3. The chain joins TRBV12-3 or TRBV12-4 to TRBJ1-1; D may be TRBD1 (6 bases). V lost 4 bases, J lost 8 bases, and 8 bases lay in between. CDR3 length: 11 amino acids. CDR3 loop: CASSSGTEAFF. The DNA for the CDR3 is TGTGCCAGCAGTTCCGGGACAGAAGCTTTCTTT.

V and J are TRBV27 and TRBJ2-7; 8 bases are shared with TRBD1. The CDR3 spans 15 residues. Germline assignment: CDR1 MNHEY and CDR2 SMNVEV (reference sequence). V lost 4 bases, J lost 1 base, and 6 bases stayed unmatched. CDR3 bases: TGTGCCAGCAGTTCGACGACAGGGGCGTCCTACGAGCAGTACTTC. As protein: CASSSTTGASYEQYF.

The genes are TRBV11-2 and TRBJ1-3; tentative D call: TRBD1 (6 bases). Trimming took off 1 base at V and 8 bases at J, with 15 bases between the two ends. The V gene's germline CDR1 is SGHAT and CDR2 FQNNGV. CDR3 length equals 15 residues. CDR3 in amino acids: CASSLGRQGLDTIYF. In nucleotides, the CDR3 is TGTGCCAGCAGCTTAGGGCGCCAGGGGTTAGACACCATATATTTT.

This chain links TRBV4-3 with TRBJ2-7; maybe TRBD2 (5 bases). The CDR3 totals 13 residues. Germline-derived CDR1 and CDR2 are LGHNA and YSLEER. V lost 1 base and J 6 bases, leaving 10 bases between the germline ends. In DNA form, the CDR3 reads TGCGCCAGCAGCCAAGGGGAAGGAGGCGAGCAGTACTTC. Amino acid sequence: CASSQGEGGEQYF.

This chain connects TRBV5-6 to TRBJ2-7; D is unresolved. V was trimmed by 4 bases and J by 2 bases, leaving 13 bases between them. The CDR3 runs to 14 residues. From germline, CDR1 is SGHDT and CDR2 YYEEEE. The CDR3 reads CASSPGLPAYEQYF. CDR3 DNA: TGTGCCAGCAGCCCTGGCCTTCCCGCCTACGAGCAGTACTTC. The entire variable domain, with the rest obtained from reference TRBV5-6 and TRBJ2-7, is as follows: DAGVTQSPTHLIKTRGQQVTLRCSPKSGHDTVSWYQQALGQGPQFIFQYYEEEERQRGNFPDRFSGHQFPNYSSELNVNALLLGDSALYLCASSPGLPAYEQYFGPGTRLTVT.

The chain carries TRBV5-4 and TRBJ2-5; 7 nucleotides match TRBD1. This CDR3 region has 15 residues. The junction had 5 bases not matched to a gene; V was cut back by 0 bases and J by 3 bases. Germline lookup yields CDR1 SGHNT and CDR2 YYREEE (reference sequence). The DNA of the CDR3 is TGTGCCAGCAGCTTGGCCGGGACAGATGAAGAGACCCAGTACTTC. Translated, it gives CASSLAGTDEETQYF. Full variable domain (rest looked up from reference TRBV5-4 and TRBJ2-5): ETGVTQSPTHLIKTRGQQVTLRCSSQSGHNTVSWYQQALGQGPQFIFQYYREEENGRGNFPPRFSGLQFPNYSSELNVNALELDDSALYLCASSLAGTDEETQYFGPGTRLLVL.

The chain carries TRBV19 and TRBJ2-7; 8 bases line up with TRBD1. Per the germline V gene, CDR1 is LNHDA and CDR2 is SQIVND (reference sequence). The trim removed 0 bases at V and 4 bases at J, leaving 5 bases unmatched. The CDR3 spans 15 residues. The CDR3 protein is CASSIDLYRGYEQYF. The CDR3 nucleotides read TGTGCCAGTAGTATAGATCTATACAGGGGGTACGAGCAGTACTTC.

The chain employs TRBV27 and TRBJ2-7; 10 bases align to TRBD2. Germline V CDR1 and CDR2: MNHEY, SMNVEV (reference sequence). After removal of 6 bases from V and 2 bases from J, the junction contained 4 bases not matched to a gene. The CDR3 runs to 14 residues. The CDR3 spells CASSPSGGPYEQYF. The CDR3 DNA follows: TGTGCCAGCAGCCCTAGCGGGGGTCCCTACGAGCAGTACTTC.

This chain links TRBV4-3 with TRBJ2-7; tentatively, D is TRBD1 (6 bases). The CDR3 extends over 15 amino acids. The ends were cut back, 0 bases at V and 1 base at J, with 10 bases in the middle. Germline V gene sequence: CDR1 LGHNA, CDR2 YSLEER. CDR3 in amino acids: CASSQDGGQSYEQYF. The CDR3 nucleotides are TGCGCCAGCAGCCAAGATGGAGGACAGTCCTACGAGCAGTACTTC.

This clone was observed a single time. The rearrangement joins TRBV18 to TRBJ1-1; D unclear. V lost 0 bases and J 2 bases, leaving 7 bases between the germline ends. Germline-derived CDR1 and CDR2 are KGHSH and LQKENI. This CDR3 spans 14 amino acids. DNA for the CDR3: TGTGCCAGCTCACCACCCCCCACTAACACTGAAGCTTTCTTT. Protein product: CASSPPPTNTEAFF.